This TCR beta chain stems from a study of type 1 regulatory T cells. Study information: T-allo10 is an in vitro-generated, Tr1-enriched CD4 T cell product specific for alloantigen.

CDR3 length equals 13 residues. CDR1 is ENHRY and CDR2 is SYGVKD in the germline V gene. J lost 4 bases, V lost 6 bases, and 2 bases had no gene match. TCRdb analysed the reads with MiXCR anew, one entry per CDR3 protein. The sample consists of approximately 97,000 distinct CDR3 sequences, around a third of them appearing once. This sequence was found in a human donor in good health. The sequenced sample consisted of CD4+ T cells, either the whole sample or a sorted fraction (not recorded which). This chain uses TRBV10-3 with TRBJ2-5, with 10 nucleotides matching TRBD1. The CDR3 DNA reads TGTGCCATCAGGACAGGGGGCGGAGAGACCCAGTACTTC. Translated, it gives CAIRTGGGETQYF.